These 28 T cell receptor beta chains originate from one sample sequenced in a study of shared clonotypes between healthy human individuals. Assay used: immunoSEQ multiplex PCR; TCRdb lists only in-frame clones, some missing. This sample has 2 million to 2.5 million clones, with roughly 95% found just once. The sample was naive CD4+ T cells sorted from blood. Stated subset: CD45RA+ positively selected. The receptors originated from a man younger than 35 in good health.

The chain employs TRBV7-9 and TRBJ2-3, with D possibly matching TRBD1 (5 bases). Trimming took 4 bases from V and 3 from J, leaving 14 bases between them. CDR1 SEHNR and CDR2 FQNEAQ come from the germline V gene (reference sequence). This CDR3 comprises 15 residues. CDR3: CASSSQGIPTDTQYF. The CDR3 DNA reads TGTGCCAGCAGCTCCCAGGGTATCCCAACAGATACGCAGTATTTT. Variable domain in full (rest from reference TRBV7-9 and TRBJ2-3): DTGVSQNPRHKITKRGQNVTFRCDPISEHNRLYWYRQTLGQGPEFLTYFQNEAQLEKSRLLSDRFSAERPKGSFSTLEIQRTEQGDSAMYLCASSSQGIPTDTQYFGPGTRLTVL.

The chain couples TRBV27 to TRBJ1-6; D ambiguous. This CDR3 is 13 amino acids long. The germline V gene encodes CDR1 MNHEY and CDR2 SMNVEV (reference sequence). Trimming took 3 bases from V and 7 from J, leaving 7 bases between them. CDR3 DNA sequence: TGTGCCAGCAGTTTGGGCTCCAATTCACCCCTCCACTTT. It specifies CASSLGSNSPLHF.

V and J are TRBV4-2 and TRBJ2-7; TRBD2 matches 7 bases. J was trimmed by 2 bases and V by 3 bases; bases with no gene match: 13. Germline V lookup: CDR1 LGHNA, CDR2 YNFKEQ. The CDR3 contains 17 residues. The CDR3 coding sequence is TGTGCCAGCAGCCAGCAAGTGACCAGGGACTATACCTACGAGCAGTACTTC. Translation gives CASSQQVTRDYTYEQYF.

This sequence joins TRBV10-3 and TRBJ1-1; 7 bases are a match to TRBD1. Germline assignment: CDR1 ENHRY and CDR2 SYGVKD. The CDR3 runs 15 residues. V gave up 9 bases and J gave up 1 base; unmatched junction bases: 11. For the CDR3, the DNA is TGTGCCATGAAGGACAGGCCTGGTGGGAACACTGAAGCTTTCTTT. Protein: CAMKDRPGGNTEAFF.

A remark on this clone: This sample also contains other DNA sequences that code for the same CDR3. CDR3 nucleotide sequence: TGTGCCAGTAGTATTGGGACCAACTATGGCTACACCTTC. Residues: CASSIGTNYGYTF. V usage is TRBV19 and J usage is TRBJ1-2; D is possibly TRBD1 (5 bases). Germline loops: CDR1 LNHDA, CDR2 SQIVND (reference sequence). Trimming pared 3 bases from V and 2 bases from J, leaving 7 bases between. The CDR3 is 13 amino acids.

This clone has a single count. The chain has TRBV6-6 and TRBJ2-3; a possible D gene is TRBD1 (6 bases). CDR1 and CDR2 (germline): MNHNY, SVGAGI (reference sequence). The ends were cut back, 6 bases at V and 7 bases at J, with 11 bases in the middle. The CDR3 runs to 12 residues. The CDR3 loop is CASRQTGYTQYF. Here the CDR3 DNA reads TGTGCCAGCAGACAAACAGGGTATACGCAGTATTTT.

A word on this clone: In the same sample, other DNA sequences code for this CDR3. V usage is TRBV7-2 and J usage is TRBJ2-7; 7 bases line up with TRBD2. The junction had 5 bases not matched to a gene; V was cut back by 1 base and J by 2 bases. CDR3 length equals 15 residues. CDR1 is SGHTA, CDR2 FQGNSA, per germline. The DNA of the CDR3 is TGTGCCAGCAGCTTAGTTTCGGGGGGAACCTACGAGCAGTACTTC. This encodes CASSLVSGGTYEQYF.

The rearrangement links TRBV5-6 to TRBJ2-5; weak D call: TRBD2 (5 bases). Germline values: CDR1 SGHDT, CDR2 YYEEEE. There are 15 residues in the CDR3. Trimming took off 7 bases at V and 2 bases at J, with 18 bases between the two ends. The chain's CDR3 is CASSLGGSGQETQYF. The DNA of the CDR3 is TGTGCCAGCTCCCTAGGTGGGAGCGGACAAGAGACCCAGTACTTC.

V gene TRBV28 combines with J gene TRBJ1-6; 10 positions match TRBD1. There are 17 residues in the CDR3. Per germline, CDR1 MDHEN and CDR2 SYDVKM. The V segment lost 2 bases and the J segment 0 bases; nucleotides outside the gene matches: 1. For the CDR3, the DNA is TGTGCCAGCAGTTTAGGGACAGGGGCCTCCTATAATTCACCCCTCCACTTT. Its protein is CASSLGTGASYNSPLHF. Full variable domain (missing parts from reference TRBV28 and TRBJ1-6): DVKVTQSSRYLVKRTGEKVFLECVQDMDHENMFWYRQDPGLGLRLIYFSYDVKMKEKGDIPEGYSVSREKKERFSLILESASTNQTSMYLCASSLGTGASYNSPLHFGNGTRLTVT.

This chain connects TRBV28 to TRBJ1-2, with TRBD1 matching over 8 bases. The CDR3 sequence is 15 residues long. Trimming cost V 6 bases and J 3 bases; bases outside gene matches: 9. The germline CDR1 and CDR2 sequences are MDHEN and SYDVKM. The CDR3 DNA follows: TGTGCCAGCAGCATCCGGGACAGGCTTCACTATGGCTACACCTTC. Translating gives CASSIRDRLHYGYTF.

The CDR3 here is CASSLVVGNTIYF. The CDR3 nucleotides are TGTGCCAGCAGCTTGGTAGTGGGAAACACCATATATTTT. The chain is built from TRBV5-6 and TRBJ1-3, with D hard to call. The CDR3 has 13 residues. Germline V lookup: CDR1 SGHDT, CDR2 YYEEEE. V lost 0 bases and J 4 bases, leaving 5 bases between the germline ends.

The CDR3 loop reads CASSIQGNTEAFF. For the CDR3, the DNA is TGTGCCAGCAGCATCCAGGGGAACACTGAAGCTTTCTTT. V is TRBV7-9 and J is TRBJ1-1; D perhaps matches TRBD1 (5 bases). The CDR3 has 13 amino acids. Germline loops: CDR1 SEHNR, CDR2 FQNEAQ (reference sequence). V lost 5 bases, J lost 1 base, and 8 bases lay in between.

V gene TRBV5-4 combines with J gene TRBJ1-2; 7 positions match TRBD1. The V gene's germline CDR1 is SGHNT and CDR2 YYREEE (reference sequence). V lost 4 bases, J lost 7 bases, and 4 bases stayed unmatched. This CDR3 region has 12 residues. CDR3: CASSQPGGGYTF. CDR3 nucleotides: TGTGCCAGCAGCCAACCAGGGGGTGGCTACACCTTC.

This clone was observed a handful of times. The chain employs TRBV6-6 and TRBJ1-6; TRBD1 matches at 7 bases. The V gene's germline CDR1 is MNHNY and CDR2 SVGAGI (reference sequence). This CDR3 is built from 13 residues. After removal of 7 bases from V and 5 bases from J, the junction contained 2 bases not matched to a gene. This CDR3 reads CASKGTDNSPLHF. CDR3 DNA sequence: TGTGCCAGCAAGGGGACAGATAATTCACCCCTCCACTTT.

V usage is TRBV10-2 and J usage is TRBJ2-2, with D perhaps TRBD1 (5 bases). Per the germline V gene, CDR1 is WSHSY and CDR2 is SAAADI. Deletions cut 0 bases from V and 6 bases from J, with 11 bases between. The CDR3 runs 15 residues. Here the CDR3 DNA reads TGCGCCAGCAGTGAGTCGTCGGTAGGGGCCGGGGAGCTGTTTTTT. It codes for CASSESSVGAGELFF.

The chain couples TRBV19 to TRBJ1-3, with TRBD1 as a possible D gene (5 bases). CDR1 is LNHDA, CDR2 SQIVND, per germline (reference sequence). The CDR3 spans 14 residues. V lost 6 bases to trimming and J lost 3 bases, with 12 bases between them. The DNA for the CDR3 is TGTGCCAGTAGGGAGGGGCGATATGGAAACACCATATATTTT. Protein product: CASREGRYGNTIYF. The full variable domain, its missing parts supplied by reference TRBV19 and TRBJ1-3, is DGGITQSPKYLFRKEGQNVTLSCEQNLNHDAMYWYRQDPGQGLRLIYYSQIVNDFQKGDIAEGYSVSREKKESFPLTVTSAQKNPTAFYLCASREGRYGNTIYFGEGSWLTVV.

This clone was picked up one time. The chain uses TRBV30 and TRBJ1-5; no definite D call. This CDR3 has 13 amino acids. Between the trimmed V and J ends, which lost 4 bases and 0 bases, there was a span of 7 bases. The germline V gene encodes CDR1 GTSNPN and CDR2 SVGIG (reference sequence). The CDR3 loop reads CAWTANSNQPQHF. As DNA, the CDR3 is TGTGCCTGGACAGCTAATAGCAATCAGCCCCAGCATTTT.

V is TRBV2 and J is TRBJ2-2, with 8 bases aligning to TRBD1. CDR1 is SNHLY, CDR2 FYNNEI, per germline. CDR3 length: 15 amino acids. V dropped 2 bases and J dropped 3; count of bases not matched to a gene: 2. CDR3 residues: CASSEQGAHTGELFF. DNA of the CDR3: TGTGCCAGCAGTGAACAGGGGGCGCACACCGGGGAGCTGTTTTTT.

V is TRBV15 and J is TRBJ1-5, with D maybe TRBD1 (6 bases). CDR1 is LNHNV and CDR2 is YYDKDF in the germline V gene (reference sequence). V lost 0 bases and J 2 bases, leaving 14 bases between the germline ends. The CDR3 is 17 amino acids. This CDR3 reads CATSRDWSQGRNQPQHF. In nucleotides, the CDR3 is TGTGCCACCAGCAGAGATTGGTCCCAGGGGCGCAATCAGCCCCAGCATTTT.

CDR3 nucleotides: TGTGCCAGCAGATTTGAGTCACGCAATGAAGCTTTCTTT. Encoded protein: CASRFESRNEAFF. The chain has TRBV27 and TRBJ1-1, with D hard to call. Germline V gene sequence: CDR1 MNHEY, CDR2 SMNVEV (reference sequence). V lost 6 bases and J 7 bases, leaving 15 bases between the germline ends. This CDR3 region has 13 residues.

The chain links TRBV11-2 to TRBJ1-2, with D perhaps TRBD1 (6 bases). The CDR3 length is 14 residues. Germline CDR1 reads SGHAT; CDR2 reads FQNNGV. Trimming removed 2 bases from V and 5 bases from J, with 12 bases in between. CDR3 DNA: TGTGCCAGCAGCTTACTAGGACAGACTTATGGCTACACCTTC. It encodes CASSLLGQTYGYTF.

V usage is TRBV4-2 and J usage is TRBJ2-3, with 12 bases aligning to TRBD1. CDR1 and CDR2 (germline): LGHNA, YNFKEQ. This CDR3 spans 17 amino acids. V trimming: 0 bases; J trimming: 3 bases; junction bases outside the gene matches: 4. Here the CDR3 reads CASSQDGGQGATDTQYF. In DNA, the CDR3 is TGTGCCAGCAGCCAAGATGGGGGACAGGGGGCTACAGATACGCAGTATTTT.

The chain joins TRBV4-3 to TRBJ2-3, with D possibly TRBD2 on 5 matching bases. CDR3 size: 17 residues. The ends were cut back, 0 bases at V and 5 bases at J, with 18 bases in the middle. The germline gives CDR1 LGHNA, CDR2 YSLEER. Written as DNA, the CDR3 is TGCGCCAGCAGCCAAGAACGGGGAGCTGGTAAAAGAGATACGCAGTATTTT. Its protein is CASSQERGAGKRDTQYF.

As for this clone: One end of the junction is discordant with germline, which a read error may explain. The chain couples TRBV5-3 to TRBJ2-7; 8 positions agree with TRBD1. TRBV5-3 has ORF status, its function being uncertain. The CDR3 is 12 amino acids. The CDR3 DNA reads TGTGCCAGCAGCTTGGACAGGGAAAAGCAGTACTTC. This gives the protein CASSLDREKQYF.

The J gene is TRBJ2-7, the V gene TRBV30; 7 bases are a match to TRBD1. There are 14 residues in the CDR3. The germline gives CDR1 GTSNPN, CDR2 SVGIG (reference sequence). The V gene end was trimmed by 2 bases and the J gene end by 3 bases; junction bases not matched to a gene: 7. Written as DNA, the CDR3 is TGTGCCTGGAGTACAATGGGACAGTACTACGAGCAGTACTTC. Translating it yields CAWSTMGQYYEQYF.

This clone has a single count. The V and J genes are TRBV7-9 and TRBJ2-7; no clear D. Trimming took 4 bases from V and 2 from J, leaving 12 bases between them. Germline loops: CDR1 SEHNR, CDR2 FQNEAQ (reference sequence). CDR3 length: 14 amino acids. This CDR3 is CASSSADGTYEQYF. In nucleotides, the CDR3 is TGTGCCAGCAGCTCGGCGGACGGAACCTACGAGCAGTACTTC.

The chain combines TRBV6-6 with TRBJ2-7; 7 nucleotides agree with TRBD2. J was trimmed by 1 base and V by 0 bases; bases with no gene match: 6. CDR3 length: 16 residues. Germline V gene sequence: CDR1 MNHNY, CDR2 SVGAGI (reference sequence). This CDR3 is CASSYSTSGGSYEQYF. The DNA for the CDR3 is TGTGCCAGCAGTTACTCGACCTCGGGGGGTTCCTACGAGCAGTACTTC.

V usage is TRBV9 and J usage is TRBJ2-3; D ambiguous. The CDR3 is made up of 12 amino acids. Germline CDR1 reads SGDLS; CDR2 reads YYNGEE. Deletions cut 4 bases from V and 3 bases from J, with 6 bases between. The CDR3 region is CASSLGTDTQYF. Here the CDR3 DNA reads TGTGCCAGCAGCCTCGGGACAGATACGCAGTATTTT. Filled out from reference TRBV9 and TRBJ2-3, the complete variable domain reads DSGVTQTPKHLITATGQRVTLRCSPRSGDLSVYWYQQSLDQGLQFLIQYYNGEERAKGNILERFSAQQFPDLHSELNLSSLELGDSALYFCASSLGTDTQYFGPGTRLTVL.